This T cell receptor beta chain derives from a study of shared T cell receptors in the human thymus. V shed 3 bases and J 4 bases; nucleotides not matched to a gene: 7. The CDR3 length is 15 residues. CDR1 and CDR2 from the germline V gene are KGHSH and LQKENI. Produced via immunoSEQ multiplex PCR; TCRdb's table is partial and in-frame only. Among hundreds of thousands of clones, around 87% were seen once, and the ten largest hold roughly 0.0086%. This sample was also put to use in a study of human thymus T cells. From that study: From resections taken during corrective heart surgery, the thymus tissue was obtained.

The sequence came from a boy less than two years old with a congenital heart defect. The V gene is TRBV18, the J gene TRBJ1-1; 8 bases line up with TRBD1. Sequencing used thymocytes. CDR3: CASSPITGGGTEAFF. CDR3 nucleotide sequence: TGTGCCAGCTCACCTATTACAGGGGGAGGCACTGAAGCTTTCTTT.